This passage covers 2 T cell receptor beta chains from one sample sequenced in a study of blood T cells in healthy people across ages. Combining a sample-barcoded 5' primer with a J-beta primer mix, a second PCR ran for roughly 6 to 12 cycles. TCRdb re-called the 5' RACE reads through MiXCR, storing one row per CDR3 protein. The sample includes about 280,000 distinct CDR3 sequences, 25% to 30% of them seen just once. The sample was blood. Every receptor here comes from a woman between 70 and 85 years old in good health.

The V call is TRBV6-2 or TRBV6-3, the J call TRBJ2-3; 12 positions match TRBD2. CDR1 and CDR2 from the germline V gene are MNHEY and SVGEGT. The CDR3 loop spans 17 amino acids. J gave up 6 bases and V 2 bases, and 9 bases lay outside the gene matches. This CDR3 reads CASSYGASGGALDTQYF. The CDR3 bases are TGTGCCAGCAGTTACGGGGCTAGCGGGGGGGCCCTGGATACGCAGTATTTT.

This clonotype was recorded a few times. J is TRBJ2-3 and V is TRBV7-9, with D perhaps being TRBD1 or TRBD2 (5 bases each). CDR3 length: 15 amino acids. Germline assignment: CDR1 SEHNR and CDR2 FQNEAQ (reference sequence). V was trimmed by 8 bases and J by 1 base, leaving 16 bases between them. This CDR3 reads CASSSVRGGTDTQYF. The CDR3 DNA reads as TGTGCCAGCTCATCTGTGAGGGGAGGCACAGATACGCAGTATTTT.